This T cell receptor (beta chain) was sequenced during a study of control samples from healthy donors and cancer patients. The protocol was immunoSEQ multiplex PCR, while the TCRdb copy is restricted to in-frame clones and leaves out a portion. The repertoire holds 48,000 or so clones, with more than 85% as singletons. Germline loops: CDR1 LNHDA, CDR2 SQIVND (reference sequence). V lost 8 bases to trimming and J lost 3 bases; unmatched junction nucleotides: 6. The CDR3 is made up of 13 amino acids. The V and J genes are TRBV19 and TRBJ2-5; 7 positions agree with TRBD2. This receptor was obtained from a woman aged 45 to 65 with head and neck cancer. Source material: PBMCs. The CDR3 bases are TGTGCCAGTGCGGGAGAATGGGAAGAGACCCAGTACTTC. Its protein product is CASAGEWEETQYF.